This T cell receptor beta chain was recovered during a study of graft-versus-host responses after intestinal transplantation. Looking at the study overall: Induction using anti-thymocyte globulin, followed by tacrolimus and steroids for two to three years, was given to all recipients. Study conclusions and caveats: Allograft clonal ratios (graft-versus-host to host-versus-graft) were high in patients who had graft-donor T cell macrochimerism. Early HvG declines after transplant were associated with peak circulating GvH clone levels.

Worth noting for this clone: Its antigen is unknown.

The CDR3 loop spans 13 amino acids. Germline V gene lookup returns CDR1 KGHSH and CDR2 LQKENI. Trimming left V 0 bases short and J 4 bases short, with 6 bases between. TCRdb keeps only in-frame clones here, not all; method: immunoSEQ multiplex PCR. Of 75,000 to 100,000 clones in the sample, under 85% were seen once. The sequence came from a human donor who received an intestinal transplant. The input for sequencing was unstimulated CD8+ T cells sorted from spleen or lymph node cells, taken before intestinal transplant. This chain connects TRBV18 to TRBJ1-1; D not resolved. CDR3: CASSPPMGTEAFF. The CDR3 DNA sequence: TGTGCCAGCTCACCACCGATGGGCACTGAAGCTTTCTTT.